One sample yielded the 9 T cell receptor beta chains listed below, sequenced in a study of blood T cell repertoires in COVID-19. Using immunoSEQ multiplex PCR, the repertoire was profiled, and TCRdb retains in-frame clones only, with some absent. This repertoire shows approximately 430,000 clones, 86% found once; its top ten account for over 1.1%. Source material: peripheral blood. The receptors were sampled from a woman aged 25 to 39 with active or convalescent COVID-19.

The rearrangement links TRBV19 to TRBJ1-2; 8 bases agree with TRBD1. Germline lookup yields CDR1 LNHDA and CDR2 SQIVND (reference sequence). V lost 7 bases to trimming and J lost 4 bases; unmatched junction nucleotides: 11. CDR3 length equals 15 residues. The CDR3 DNA reads TGTGCCAGTACTTTACTCCAGGGGGCTGGCTATGGCTACACCTTC. It translates to CASTLLQGAGYGYTF. The complete variable domain, with remaining parts taken from reference TRBV19 and TRBJ1-2, reads DGGITQSPKYLFRKEGQNVTLSCEQNLNHDAMYWYRQDPGQGLRLIYYSQIVNDFQKGDIAEGYSVSREKKESFPLTVTSAQKNPTAFYLCASTLLQGAGYGYTFGSGTRLTVV.

The chain joins TRBV6-2 or TRBV6-3 to TRBJ2-1, with 7 bases identical to TRBD2. V was clipped by 3 bases and J by 5 bases; unmatched bases: 4. In germline, CDR1 is MNHEY, CDR2 SVGEGT. This CDR3 comprises 14 residues. The CDR3 DNA reads as TGTGCCAGCAGTTATGGGAGGGCGAACAATGAGCAGTTCTTC. Residues: CASSYGRANNEQFF.

This sequence joins TRBV4-1 and TRBJ2-2; perhaps TRBD1 as D (6 bases). Germline loops: CDR1 MGHRA, CDR2 YSYEKL. The CDR3 loop spans 15 amino acids. The V and J ends lost 0 bases and 8 bases respectively, with 13 bases between them. The CDR3 DNA is TGCGCCAGCAGCCAAGATCACAGGGAAAGTGGGGAGCTGTTTTTT. Amino acids: CASSQDHRESGELFF.

The rearrangement joins TRBV2 to TRBJ2-5; possible D gene TRBD2, 6 bases. This CDR3 is built from 14 residues. Germline CDR1 is SNHLY and CDR2 is FYNNEI. Trimming left V 6 bases short and J 5 bases short, with 16 bases between. The CDR3 reads CASSIGTYGETQYF. The CDR3 DNA follows: TGTGCCAGCAGCATAGGGACTTACGGGGAGACCCAGTACTTC.

V usage is TRBV19 and J usage is TRBJ2-7; 7 nucleotides agree with TRBD1. The CDR3 length is 14 residues. Germline V gives CDR1 LNHDA, CDR2 SQIVND (reference sequence). J lost 2 bases, V lost 5 bases, and 6 bases had no gene match. The DNA for the CDR3 is TGTGCCAGTAGTGGCCGGGACAGAGCCTACGAGCAGTACTTC. As protein: CASSGRDRAYEQYF. Using reference TRBV19 and TRBJ2-7 for the parts outside the CDR3, the full variable domain is DGGITQSPKYLFRKEGQNVTLSCEQNLNHDAMYWYRQDPGQGLRLIYYSQIVNDFQKGDIAEGYSVSREKKESFPLTVTSAQKNPTAFYLCASSGRDRAYEQYFGPGTRLTVT.

The V call is TRBV7-9, the J call TRBJ1-2; D is uncertain. CDR3 size: 12 residues. The germline V gene encodes CDR1 SEHNR and CDR2 FQNEAQ (reference sequence). The V gene lost 6 bases and the J gene lost 8 bases, with 13 bases spanning the gap. The CDR3, as DNA: TGTGCCAGCAGTTCAGACACGGGAGGCTACACCTTC. Encoded protein: CASSSDTGGYTF.

In nucleotides, the CDR3 is TGTGCCAGCAGCCAGATAGACAGAAACACTGAAGCTTTCTTT. This sequence encodes CASSQIDRNTEAFF. The chain combines TRBV3-1 (or the pseudogene TRBV3-2) with TRBJ1-1; D might be TRBD1 (5 bases). Germline V gene sequence: CDR1 LGHDT, CDR2 YNNKEL (reference sequence). Deletions cut 3 bases from V and 2 bases from J, with 10 bases between. The CDR3 has 14 residues.

The CDR3 loop reads CASSTLEPGEAFF. DNA of the CDR3: TGTGCCAGCAGTACCCTGGAGCCTGGGGAAGCTTTCTTT. V and J are TRBV6-1 and TRBJ1-1; D unresolved. The V end was cut by 5 bases, the J end by 8 bases, with 15 bases between. Germline V lookup: CDR1 MNHNS, CDR2 SASEGT. The CDR3 sequence is 13 residues long.

CDR3 sequence: CASSSLPGPQHF. CDR3 DNA: TGTGCCAGCAGTTCCCTGCCGGGGCCCCAGCATTTT. This chain connects TRBV27 to TRBJ1-5; D call uncertain. With 4 bases removed from V and 9 bases from J, the gap between germline ends came to 10 bases. Germline CDR1 MNHEY, CDR2 SMNVEV (reference sequence). The CDR3 spans 12 residues.